This TCR beta chain was recovered during a study of OX40 agonist ivuxolimab in advanced cancers. About the study: Patients' therapy was ivuxolimab, an antibody that acts as an agonist of OX40 (CD134). The dose-escalation cohort had hepatocellular carcinoma, melanoma, renal cell or head and neck cancer. Two patients with cutaneous melanoma and one with hepatocellular carcinoma, three in total, showed partial responses.

Sequencing was performed with immunoSEQ multiplex PCR; in TCRdb, only in-frame clones are kept and a portion is missing. The sample has fewer than 40,000 clones; less than 90% are singletons. Germline lookup yields CDR1 SEHNR and CDR2 FQNEAQ (reference sequence). This CDR3 is built from 15 residues. V was pared by 3 bases and J by 5 bases, with 8 bases of the junction left unmatched. Source: CD4+ or CD8+ T cells sorted from blood, taken in a trial of the OX40 agonist ivuxolimab. This clonotype was obtained from an adult with an advanced solid tumor such as melanoma, head and neck, liver or kidney cancer. This chain joins TRBV7-9 and TRBJ2-7, with 9 bases aligning to TRBD1. CDR3 DNA sequence: TGTGCCAGCAGCTTTAGGACAGGGGAACGTGACGAGCAGTACTTC. It translates to CASSFRTGERDEQYF.